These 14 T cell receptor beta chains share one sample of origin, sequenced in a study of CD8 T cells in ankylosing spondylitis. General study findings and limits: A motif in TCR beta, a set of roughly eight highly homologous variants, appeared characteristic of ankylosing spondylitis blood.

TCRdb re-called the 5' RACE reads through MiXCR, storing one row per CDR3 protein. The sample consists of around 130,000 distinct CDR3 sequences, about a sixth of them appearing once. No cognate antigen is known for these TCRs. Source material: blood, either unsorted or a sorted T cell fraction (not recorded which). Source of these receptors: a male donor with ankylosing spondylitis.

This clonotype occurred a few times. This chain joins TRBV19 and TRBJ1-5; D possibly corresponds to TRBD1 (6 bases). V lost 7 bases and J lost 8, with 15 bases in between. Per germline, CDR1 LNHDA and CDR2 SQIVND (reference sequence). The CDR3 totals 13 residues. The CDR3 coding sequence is TGTGCCAGTACTCTGGGGGGCGTAGAGCCCCAGCATTTT. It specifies CASTLGGVEPQHF.

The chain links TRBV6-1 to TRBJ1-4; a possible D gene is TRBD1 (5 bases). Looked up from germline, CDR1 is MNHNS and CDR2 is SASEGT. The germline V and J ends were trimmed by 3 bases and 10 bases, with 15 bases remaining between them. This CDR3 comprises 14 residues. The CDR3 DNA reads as TGTGCCAGCAGTGAGCAGGGTGGTAGCGGAAAACTGTTTTTT. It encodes CASSEQGGSGKLFF.

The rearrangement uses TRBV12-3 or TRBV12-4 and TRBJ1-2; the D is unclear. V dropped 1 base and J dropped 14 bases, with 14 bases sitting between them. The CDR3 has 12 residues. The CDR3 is CASSLGTPPRTF. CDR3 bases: TGTGCCAGCAGTTTAGGTACACCTCCACGGACCTTC.

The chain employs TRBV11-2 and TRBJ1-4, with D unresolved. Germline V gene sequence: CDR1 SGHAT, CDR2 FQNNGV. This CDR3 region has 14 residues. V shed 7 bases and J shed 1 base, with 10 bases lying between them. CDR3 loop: CASTSWRTNEKLFF. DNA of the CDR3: TGTGCCAGCACAAGCTGGAGAACTAATGAAAAACTGTTTTTT.

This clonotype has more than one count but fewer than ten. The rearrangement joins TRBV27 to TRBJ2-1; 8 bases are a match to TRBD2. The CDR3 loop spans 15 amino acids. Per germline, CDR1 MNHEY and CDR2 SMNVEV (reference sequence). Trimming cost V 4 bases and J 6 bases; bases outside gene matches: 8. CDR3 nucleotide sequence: TGTGCCAGCAGTTCTAGCGGGCGGGGGCTCAATGAGCAGTTCTTC. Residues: CASSSSGRGLNEQFF.

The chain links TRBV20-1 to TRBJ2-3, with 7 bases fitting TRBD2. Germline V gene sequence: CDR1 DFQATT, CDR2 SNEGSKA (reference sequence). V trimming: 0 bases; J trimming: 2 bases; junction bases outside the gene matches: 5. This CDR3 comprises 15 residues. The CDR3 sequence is CSARDRAGSTDTQYF. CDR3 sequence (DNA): TGCAGTGCTAGAGATCGAGCGGGATCCACAGATACGCAGTATTTT.

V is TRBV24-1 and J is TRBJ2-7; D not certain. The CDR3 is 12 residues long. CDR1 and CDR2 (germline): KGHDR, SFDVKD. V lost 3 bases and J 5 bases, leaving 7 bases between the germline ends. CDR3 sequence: CATSDARNEQYF. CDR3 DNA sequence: TGTGCCACCAGTGATGCTCGCAACGAGCAGTACTTC.

The CDR3 sequence is CASSLSGSGTSTGELFF. CDR3 in DNA: TGCGCCAGCAGCCTGAGCGGTAGCGGGACGAGCACCGGGGAGCTGTTTTTT. The genes are TRBV4-3 and TRBJ2-2; 8 positions agree with TRBD2. Germline trimming cut 4 bases from V and 4 bases from J; bases unmatched to any gene: 11. The CDR3 has 17 residues. Germline V gene data show CDR1 as LGHNA and CDR2 as YSLEER.

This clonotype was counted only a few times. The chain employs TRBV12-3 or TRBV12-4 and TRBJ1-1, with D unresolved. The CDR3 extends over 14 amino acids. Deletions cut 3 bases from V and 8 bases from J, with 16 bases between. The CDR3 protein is CASSFAGPHREAFF. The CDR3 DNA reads TGTGCCAGCAGTTTCGCCGGTCCGCATAGGGAAGCTTTCTTT.

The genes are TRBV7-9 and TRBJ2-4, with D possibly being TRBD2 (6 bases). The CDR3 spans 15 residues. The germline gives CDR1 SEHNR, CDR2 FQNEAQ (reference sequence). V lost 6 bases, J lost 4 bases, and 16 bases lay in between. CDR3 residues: CASSFGGTEKNIQYF. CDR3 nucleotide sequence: TGTGCCAGCAGTTTCGGCGGGACGGAAAAAAACATTCAGTACTTC.

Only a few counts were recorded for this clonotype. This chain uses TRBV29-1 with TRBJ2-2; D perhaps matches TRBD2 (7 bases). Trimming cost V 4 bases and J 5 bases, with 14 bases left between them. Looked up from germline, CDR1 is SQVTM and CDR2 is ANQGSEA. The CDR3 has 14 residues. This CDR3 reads CSVVGGGRTGELFF. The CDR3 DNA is TGCAGCGTTGTAGGGGGGGGACGTACCGGGGAGCTGTTTTTT.

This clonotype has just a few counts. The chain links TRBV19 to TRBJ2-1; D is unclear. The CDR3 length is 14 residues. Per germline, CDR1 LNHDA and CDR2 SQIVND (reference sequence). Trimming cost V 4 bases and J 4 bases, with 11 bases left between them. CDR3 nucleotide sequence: TGTGCCAGTAGTAATAGGACCGATTACAATGAGCAGTTCTTC. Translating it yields CASSNRTDYNEQFF.

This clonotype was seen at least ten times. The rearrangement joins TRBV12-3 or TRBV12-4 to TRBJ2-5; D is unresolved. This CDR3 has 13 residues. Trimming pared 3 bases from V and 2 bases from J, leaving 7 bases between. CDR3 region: CASSFPPQETQYF. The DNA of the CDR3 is TGTGCCAGCAGTTTTCCGCCTCAAGAGACCCAGTACTTC.

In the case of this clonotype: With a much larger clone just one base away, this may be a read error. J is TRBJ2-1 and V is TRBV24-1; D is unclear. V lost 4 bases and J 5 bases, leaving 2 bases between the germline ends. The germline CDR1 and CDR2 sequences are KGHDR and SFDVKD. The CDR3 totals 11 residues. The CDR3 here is CATSENNEQFF. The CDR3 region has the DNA TGTGCCACCAGTGAAAACAATGAGCAGTTCTTC.